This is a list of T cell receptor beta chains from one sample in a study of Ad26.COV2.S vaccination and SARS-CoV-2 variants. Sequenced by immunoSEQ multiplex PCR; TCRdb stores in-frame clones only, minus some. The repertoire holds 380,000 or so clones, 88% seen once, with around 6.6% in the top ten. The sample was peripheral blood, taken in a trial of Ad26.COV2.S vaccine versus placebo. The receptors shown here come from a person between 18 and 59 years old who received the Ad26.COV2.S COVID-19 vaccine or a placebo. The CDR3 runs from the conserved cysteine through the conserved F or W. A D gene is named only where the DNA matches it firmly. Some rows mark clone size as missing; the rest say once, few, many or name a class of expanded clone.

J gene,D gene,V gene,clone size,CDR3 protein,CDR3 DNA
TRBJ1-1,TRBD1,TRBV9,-,CASSPGQGGTEAFF,TGTGCCAGCAGCCCAGGACAGGGTGGCACTGAAGCTTTCTTT
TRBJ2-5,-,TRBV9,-,CASSVVHGGETQYF,TGTGCCAGCAGCGTAGTGCATGGTGGGGAGACCCAGTACTTC
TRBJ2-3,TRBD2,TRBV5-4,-,CASSRSGASLLTDTQYF,TGTGCCAGCAGCCGTAGCGGGGCGTCTCTCCTCACAGATACGCAGTATTTT
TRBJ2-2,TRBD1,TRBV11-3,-,CASSLGPTGGHSTGELFF,TGTGCCAGCAGCTTAGGTCCGACAGGGGGCCATAGTACCGGGGAGCTGTTTTTT
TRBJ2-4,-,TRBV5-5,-,CASSLTATNIQYF,TGTGCCAGCAGCTTGACAGCCACCAACATTCAGTACTTC
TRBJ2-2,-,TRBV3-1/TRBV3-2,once,CASSRAGELFF,TGTGCCAGCAGCCGTGCCGGGGAGCTGTTTTTT
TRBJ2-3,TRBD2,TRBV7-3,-,CASSSLAGRTDTQYF,TGTGCCAGCAGCTCCTTAGCGGGGCGCACAGATACGCAGTATTTT
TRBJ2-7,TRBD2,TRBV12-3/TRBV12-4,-,CASSLGGTYEQYF,TGTGCCAGCAGTTTGGGGGGGACCTACGAGCAGTACTTC
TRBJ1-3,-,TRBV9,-,CASSAGTRGPRNTIYF,TGTGCCAGCAGCGCAGGAACCCGGGGACCGAGAAACACCATATATTTT
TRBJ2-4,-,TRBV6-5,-,CASSYIAKNIQYF,TGTGCCAGCAGTTACATAGCCAAAAACATTCAGTACTTC
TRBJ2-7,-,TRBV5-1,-,CASSLGPNYEQYF,TGCGCCAGCAGCTTAGGGCCCAACTACGAGCAGTACTTC
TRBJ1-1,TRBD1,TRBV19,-,CASTSGQIYTEAFF,TGTGCCAGTACCTCGGGACAGATTTACACTGAAGCTTTCTTT
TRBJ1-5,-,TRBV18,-,CASSPSTGGRNQPQHF,TGTGCCAGCTCACCGTCGACAGGAGGTCGCAATCAGCCCCAGCATTTT
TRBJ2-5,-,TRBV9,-,CASSSRQAETQYF,TGTGCCAGCAGCTCCCGTCAAGCCGAGACCCAGTACTTC
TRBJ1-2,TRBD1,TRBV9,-,CASSDRTGGGYTF,TGTGCCAGCAGCGACCGGACAGGCGGGGGCTACACCTTC
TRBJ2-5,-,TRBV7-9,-,CASSLGTQETQYF,TGTGCCAGCAGCTTGGGGACGCAAGAGACCCAGTACTTC
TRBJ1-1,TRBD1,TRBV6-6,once,CASSQITGVGEAFF,TGTGCCAGCAGCCAAATAACAGGGGTCGGAGAAGCTTTCTTT
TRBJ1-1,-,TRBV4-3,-,CASSPHTGISEAFF,TGCGCCAGCAGCCCACATACAGGGATCTCTGAAGCTTTCTTT
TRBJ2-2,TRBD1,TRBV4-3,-,CASSQGPLTGGGGELFF,TGCGCCAGCAGCCAAGGGCCCTTGACAGGGGGTGGCGGGGAGCTGTTTTTT
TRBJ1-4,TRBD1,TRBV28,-,CASSLVGTGVEKLFF,TGTGCCAGCAGTTTAGTCGGGACAGGCGTTGAAAAACTGTTTTTT
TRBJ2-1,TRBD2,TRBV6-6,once,CASSQPGLAGSSYNEQFF,TGTGCCAGCAGTCAACCGGGACTAGCGGGCAGCTCCTACAATGAGCAGTTCTTC
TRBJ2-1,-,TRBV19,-,CASSIGPGTLDEQFF,TGTGCCAGTAGTATAGGCCCCGGGACACTGGATGAGCAGTTCTTC
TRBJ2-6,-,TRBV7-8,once,CASSKDRVGANVLTF,TGTGCCAGCAGCAAGGACCGCGTAGGGGCCAACGTCCTGACTTTC
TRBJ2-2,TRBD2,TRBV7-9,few,CASSSGLAGVLGELFF,TGTGCCAGCAGCTCGGGACTAGCGGGAGTGCTCGGGGAGCTGTTTTTT
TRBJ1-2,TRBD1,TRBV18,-,CASSRSGTESFYGYTF,TGTGCCAGCTCACGTTCTGGGACAGAATCATTCTATGGCTACACCTTC
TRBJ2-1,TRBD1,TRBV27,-,CASRLGQGDYNEQFF,TGTGCCAGCAGGCTTGGACAGGGGGACTACAATGAGCAGTTCTTC
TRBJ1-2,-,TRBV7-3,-,CASTIPGTGYGYTF,TGTGCCAGCACCATACCCGGCACAGGTTATGGCTACACCTTC
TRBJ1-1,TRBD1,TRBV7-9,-,CASSPNRGTGGTEAFF,TGTGCCAGCAGCCCTAACCGAGGGACAGGGGGCACTGAAGCTTTCTTT
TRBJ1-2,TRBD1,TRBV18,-,CASSPPGQGAYGYTF,TGTGCCAGCTCACCACCGGGACAGGGAGCCTATGGCTACACCTTC
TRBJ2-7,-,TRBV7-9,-,CASSPASEQYF,TGTGCCAGCAGCCCTGCCTCCGAGCAGTACTTC
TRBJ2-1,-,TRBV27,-,CASSLTGQEQFF,TGTGCCAGCAGCCTGACAGGCCAGGAGCAGTTCTTC
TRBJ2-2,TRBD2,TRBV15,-,CATSRRETDTGELFF,TGTGCCACCAGCAGGCGGGAGACAGACACCGGGGAGCTGTTTTTT
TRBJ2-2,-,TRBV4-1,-,CASSQDSGGRVRDTGELFF,TGCGCCAGCAGCCAAGATTCCGGGGGGCGAGTTCGGGACACCGGGGAGCTGTTTTTT
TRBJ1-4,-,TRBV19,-,CASSMQGSNEKLFF,TGTGCCAGTAGTATGCAGGGTTCGAATGAAAAACTGTTTTTT
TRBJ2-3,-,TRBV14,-,CASSQEIVWGTTDTQYF,TGTGCCAGCAGCCAAGAAATCGTGTGGGGGACCACAGATACGCAGTATTTT
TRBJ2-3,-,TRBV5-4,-,CASSSDRLRDADTQYF,TGTGCCAGCAGCTCCGACAGACTAAGGGACGCAGATACGCAGTATTTT
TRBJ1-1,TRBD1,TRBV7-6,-,CASSYQGVGTEAFF,TGTGCCAGCAGTTATCAGGGGGTTGGGACTGAAGCTTTCTTT
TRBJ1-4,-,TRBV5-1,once,CASSLDGYEKLFF,TGCGCCAGCAGCTTAGATGGATATGAAAAACTGTTTTTT
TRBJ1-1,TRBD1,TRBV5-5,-,CASSLPGTGGSEAFF,TGTGCCAGCAGCCTACCTGGGACAGGGGGGTCTGAAGCTTTCTTT
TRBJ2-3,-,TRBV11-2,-,CASSRTRSTDTQYF,TGTGCCAGCAGCCGGACACGTAGCACAGATACGCAGTATTTT
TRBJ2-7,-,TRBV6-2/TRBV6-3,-,CASSLVQQYEQYF,TGTGCCAGCAGTTTGGTGCAGCAATACGAGCAGTACTTC
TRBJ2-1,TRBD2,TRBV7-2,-,CASSFTSGVNEQFF,TGTGCCAGCAGCTTCACTAGCGGGGTGAATGAGCAGTTCTTC
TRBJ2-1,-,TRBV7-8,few,CASSLGTNNEQFF,TGTGCCAGCAGCTTAGGGACAAACAATGAGCAGTTCTTC
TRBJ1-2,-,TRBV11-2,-,CASSRKISGREIDGYTF,TGTGCCAGCAGCCGAAAGATCAGTGGACGGGAAATTGATGGCTACACCTTC
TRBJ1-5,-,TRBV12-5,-,CASGLGDRYQPQHF,TGTGCTAGTGGTTTGGGAGACAGATATCAGCCCCAGCATTTT
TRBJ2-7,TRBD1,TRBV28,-,CASRMGQGFPSYEQYF,TGTGCCAGCAGAATGGGACAGGGGTTTCCCTCCTACGAGCAGTACTTC
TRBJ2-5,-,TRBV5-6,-,CASSPPGADNVFGQYF,TGTGCCAGCAGCCCTCCGGGGGCCGATAATGTGTTCGGCCAGTACTTC
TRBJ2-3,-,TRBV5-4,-,CASGVAGTDTQYF,TGTGCCAGCGGGGTTGCGGGGACAGATACGCAGTATTTT
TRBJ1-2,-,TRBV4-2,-,CASSQVEGKLRGYTF,TGTGCCAGCAGCCAAGTGGAGGGGAAGTTGAGGGGCTACACCTTC
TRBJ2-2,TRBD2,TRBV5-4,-,CASSFLLAGTTGELFF,TGTGCCAGCAGCTTTTTATTAGCGGGAACCACCGGGGAGCTGTTTTTT
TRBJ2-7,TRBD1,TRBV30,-,CAWRSGQGYEQYF,TGTGCCTGGAGAAGTGGACAGGGCTACGAGCAGTACTTC
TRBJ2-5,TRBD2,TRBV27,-,CASSLVFSGRQTQYF,TGTGCCAGCAGTTTAGTTTTCAGCGGGAGACAGACCCAGTACTTC
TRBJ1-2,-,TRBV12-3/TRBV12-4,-,CASSLAGLYGYTF,TGTGCCAGCAGTTTAGCGGGGCTCTATGGCTACACCTTC
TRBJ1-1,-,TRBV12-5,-,CASAPPGRREGAFF,TGTGCTAGTGCCCCCCCCGGGAGGAGGGAAGGAGCTTTCTTT
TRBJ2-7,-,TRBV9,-,CASSVTQGYEQYF,TGTGCCAGCAGCGTGACTCAGGGCTACGAGCAGTACTTC
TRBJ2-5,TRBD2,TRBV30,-,CAWSVSSGGAAETQYF,TGTGCCTGGAGTGTATCTAGCGGGGGGGCCGCGGAGACCCAGTACTTC
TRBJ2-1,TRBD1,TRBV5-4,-,CASSLVTGGATAWGEQFF,TGTGCCAGCAGCTTGGTTACAGGGGGCGCGACCGCCTGGGGAGAGCAGTTCTTC